A selection of T cell receptor beta chains follows, all from one sample in a study of shared clonotypes between healthy human individuals. The assay was immunoSEQ multiplex PCR, and TCRdb's table has in-frame clones only and misses some. This table has fewer than 1.6 million clones, around 98.5% appearing once. Sequencing was performed on naive CD4+ T cells sorted from blood. The receptor set was obtained from a man aged 30-40 years in good health. Each CDR3 is given with its conserved first and last residue. A D gene is named only where the DNA matches it firmly. A row's size may be missing; if present it is once, few, many or a size class.

TRBJ2-2	-	TRBV10-2	TRBD1	TGCGCCAGCTCGGACAGGGGCCAGGCCGGGGAGCTGTTTTTT	CASSDRGQAGELFF
TRBJ2-7	-	TRBV18	-	TGTGCCAGCTCACCACCGATAGTATTGGCCGGCAGGGAGAGCCACGAGCAGTACTTC	CASSPPIVLAGRESHEQYF
TRBJ2-5	-	TRBV15	-	TGTGCCACCAGCCGCGCGTCGGGAGAGACCCAGTACTTC	CATSRASGETQYF
TRBJ1-2	-	TRBV5-1	-	TGCGCCAGCAGCCCCGATACAGCTAACTATGGCTACACCTTC	CASSPDTANYGYTF
TRBJ2-3	-	TRBV18	-	TGTGCCAGCTCATCACTTGAGGCAGATACGCAGTATTTT	CASSSLEADTQYF
TRBJ2-1	-	TRBV10-2	TRBD2	TGCGCCAGCAGTGAGTTGGTGGGGACTAGCAATGAGCAGTTCTTC	CASSELVGTSNEQFF
TRBJ2-7	-	TRBV12-5	-	TGTGCTAGTGGCTCCCCCCAAGGATACGAGCAGTACTTC	CASGSPQGYEQYF
TRBJ2-2	-	TRBV7-2	-	TGTGCCAGCAGCTTACGGTTAGCGAGCACCGGGGAGCTGTTTTTT	CASSLRLASTGELFF
TRBJ2-1	-	TRBV27	-	TGTGCCAGCAGTCGCAGGGTACCCTACAATGAGCAGTTCTTC	CASSRRVPYNEQFF
TRBJ2-2	-	TRBV6-1	TRBD1	TGTGCCAGCAGTGAACAGGGACAGGGTATTGGCGGGGAGCTGTTTTTT	CASSEQGQGIGGELFF
TRBJ1-1	few	TRBV18	-	TGTGCCAGCTCACCACCGTCCAGGGACACTGAAGCTTTCTTT	CASSPPSRDTEAFF
TRBJ1-5	-	TRBV25-1	-	TGTGCCAGCAGGCAGGGGAGCAATCAGCCCCAGCATTTT	CASRQGSNQPQHF
TRBJ2-4	-	TRBV11-2	-	TGTGCCAGCAGCGAGACCGCCAGGGGCCTAGCCAAAAACATTCAGTACTTC	CASSETARGLAKNIQYF
TRBJ2-7	-	TRBV9	-	TGTGCCAGCAGCGTAGGAGGGAGACCGGGGGACTACGAGCAGTACTTC	CASSVGGRPGDYEQYF
TRBJ2-3	-	TRBV18	-	TGTGCCAGCTCACCACGGGTCACAGATACGCAGTATTTT	CASSPRVTDTQYF
TRBJ2-7	-	TRBV20-1	TRBD1	TGCAGTGCAGACAGGGCCTACGAGCAGTACTTC	CSADRAYEQYF
TRBJ1-1	-	TRBV5-1	-	TGCGCCAGCAGCTTGGTCACCCTGAACACTGAAGCTTTCTTT	CASSLVTLNTEAFF
TRBJ1-4	-	TRBV6-1	-	TGTGCCAGCAGTGAAGGGGGGCTTAATGAAAAACTGTTTTTT	CASSEGGLNEKLFF
TRBJ2-5	once	TRBV15	-	TGTGCCACCAGCAGACCGGGCGTAGTATTACAGATTGGGACCCAGTACTTC	CATSRPGVVLQIGTQYF
TRBJ1-2	few	TRBV4-1	-	TGCGCCAGCAGCCAAGCAACGAGGGATTCTGGCTACACCTTC	CASSQATRDSGYTF
TRBJ2-2	-	TRBV7-6	-	TGTGCCAGCAGCCAGAGAGCGGGCCACAACACCGGGGAGCTGTTTTTT	CASSQRAGHNTGELFF
TRBJ2-7	-	TRBV9	-	TGTGCCAGCAGCGTAGTTGCGGAGGGGGAGCAGTACTTC	CASSVVAEGEQYF
TRBJ2-7	-	TRBV7-9	-	TGTGCCAGCAGAATCGGGTCCGTGCTTCGTTTC	CASRIGSVLRF
TRBJ2-2	-	TRBV28	-	TGTGCCAGCAGCCCGCAGGGGCCCAACACCGGGGAGCTGTTTTTT	CASSPQGPNTGELFF
TRBJ1-5	-	TRBV7-8	-	TGTGCCAGCAGCTTATCGCTCCAGGGCAATCAGCCCCAGCATTTT	CASSLSLQGNQPQHF
TRBJ1-3	-	TRBV19	-	TGTGCCAGTAGTATTGTCGGGTACTCTGGAAACACCATATATTTT	CASSIVGYSGNTIYF
TRBJ2-2	-	TRBV15	-	TGTGCCACCTCATCTCGTTGGAGCACCGGGGAGCTGTTTTTT	CATSSRWSTGELFF
TRBJ1-2	once	TRBV6-1	-	TGTGCCAGCAGTTCCCAGAGTATCCGGGCTGGCTACACCTTC	CASSSQSIRAGYTF
TRBJ2-5	-	TRBV7-8	-	TGTGCCAGCAGCTTTCGACGCGGCGTGGAGACCCAGTACTTC	CASSFRRGVETQYF
TRBJ1-2	-	TRBV5-5	TRBD1	TGTGCCAGCAGCCCGGGACAGGGGAACTATGGCTACACCTTC	CASSPGQGNYGYTF
TRBJ1-1	-	TRBV5-1	TRBD1	TGCGCCAGCAGCCAAGACGACAGGGGGGGCACTGAAGCTTTCTTT	CASSQDDRGGTEAFF
TRBJ1-2	-	TRBV28	-	TGTGCCAGCAGATTAAGGGGCGCGAAGATGTTCTATGGCTACACCTTC	CASRLRGAKMFYGYTF
TRBJ2-5	-	TRBV5-1	-	TGCGCCAGCGGCCAGGGGCAGGCGGGAGAGACCCAGTACTTC	CASGQGQAGETQYF
TRBJ2-4	-	TRBV7-2	-	TGTGCCAGCAGCCAATCAGGGGCAGACATTCAGTACTTC	CASSQSGADIQYF
TRBJ2-1	-	TRBV5-1	-	TGCGCCAGCAGCTTGGCACTGTGGACAACGATAAACAATGAGCAGTTCTTC	CASSLALWTTINNEQFF
TRBJ2-3	-	TRBV19	TRBD1	TGTGCCAGTAGCACGGACAGGCGGACCACAGATACGCAGTATTTT	CASSTDRRTTDTQYF
TRBJ2-1	once	TRBV5-1	-	TGCGCCAGCAGAATTGGAGGAGGGTACAATGAGCAGTTCTTC	CASRIGGGYNEQFF
TRBJ2-7	-	TRBV10-1	-	TGCGCCAGCAGTGAGTCCGGGCCCTTGTCGTTGGAGCAGTACTTC	CASSESGPLSLEQYF
TRBJ2-3	-	TRBV19	-	TGTGCCAGTAGTATTGGGAGCCCGGGAGATACGCAGTATTTT	CASSIGSPGDTQYF
TRBJ2-7	-	TRBV11-2	TRBD2	TGTGCCAGCAGCTTAGATCGATTAGCGGGCCTCTCCTACGAGCAGTACTTC	CASSLDRLAGLSYEQYF
TRBJ2-7	-	TRBV6-1	-	TGTGCCAGCAGTGAAATTTCGGGATCGGGGGAGCAGTACTTC	CASSEISGSGEQYF
TRBJ1-1	-	TRBV7-2	-	TGTGCCAGCAGCCGTACAGGGCTCATGAACACTGAAGCTTTCTTT	CASSRTGLMNTEAFF
TRBJ2-5	-	TRBV5-1	-	TGCGCCACCACGGCCTCACCAGGGGAGACCCAGTACTTC	CATTASPGETQYF
TRBJ2-7	-	TRBV10-2	TRBD1	TGCGCCAGCTCGACAGGGGGCTACGAGCAGTACTTC	CASSTGGYEQYF
TRBJ2-2	-	TRBV2	-	TGTGCCAGCAGTGGCGGGAATGCGAACACCGGGGAGCTGTTTTTT	CASSGGNANTGELFF
TRBJ2-7	-	TRBV11-2	-	TGTGCCAGCAGCTTGGGACATTTTTACGAGCAGTACTTC	CASSLGHFYEQYF
TRBJ2-7	-	TRBV7-2	TRBD1	TGTGCCAGCAGCAGGGACAGGGCCGAGCAGTACTTC	CASSRDRAEQYF
TRBJ2-3	once	TRBV28	-	TGTGCCAGCAGTTTCTCAGGGCCCACAGATACGCAGTATTTT	CASSFSGPTDTQYF
TRBJ2-5	-	TRBV18	-	TGTGCCAGCTCACCCGCCCAGGGGCGGGAGACCCAGTACTTC	CASSPAQGRETQYF